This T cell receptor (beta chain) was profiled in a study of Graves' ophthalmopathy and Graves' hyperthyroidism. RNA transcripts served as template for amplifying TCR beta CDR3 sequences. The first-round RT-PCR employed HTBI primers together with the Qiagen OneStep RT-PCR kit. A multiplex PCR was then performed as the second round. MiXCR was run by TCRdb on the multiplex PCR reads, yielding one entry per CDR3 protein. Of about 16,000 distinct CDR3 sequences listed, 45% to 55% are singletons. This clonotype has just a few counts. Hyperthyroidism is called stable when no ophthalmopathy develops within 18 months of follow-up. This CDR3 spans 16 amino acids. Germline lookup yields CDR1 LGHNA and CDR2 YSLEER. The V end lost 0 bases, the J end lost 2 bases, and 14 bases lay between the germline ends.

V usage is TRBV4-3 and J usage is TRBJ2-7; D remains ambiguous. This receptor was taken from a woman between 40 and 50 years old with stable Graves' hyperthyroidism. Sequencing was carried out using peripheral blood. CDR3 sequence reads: CASSQESPLSTYEQYF. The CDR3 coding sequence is TGCGCCAGCAGCCAAGAATCCCCCCTAAGCACCTACGAGCAGTACTTC.